This T cell receptor (beta chain) was recorded in a study of shared clonotypes between healthy human individuals. The wider study: The people who gave samples were two women and a few men aged 18 to 49.

CDR1 is SGHRS and CDR2 is YFSETQ in the germline V gene. Trimming pared 6 bases from V and 3 bases from J, leaving 12 bases between. The CDR3 covers 13 residues. Only in-frame clones appear in the TCRdb table, and some are missing; sequencing was by immunoSEQ multiplex PCR. The profile shows more than 900,000 clones, around 82% of them singletons. The rearrangement links TRBV5-1 to TRBJ1-1; D ambiguous. The sample comprised memory CD4+ T cells from PBMCs. Subset of the sample: CD45RA-negative fraction. The clonotype comes from a man younger than 30 in good health. Some clones in this sample may be carry-over from other donors' samples. The CDR3 is CASMKIGDTEAFF. For the CDR3, the DNA is TGCGCCAGCATGAAGATTGGGGACACTGAAGCTTTCTTT.